These 5 T cell receptor beta chains came from one sample sequenced in a study of T cell responses to AZD1222 COVID-19 vaccine. Sequencing used immunoSEQ multiplex PCR; TCRdb keeps in-frame clones, though not all of them. The sample includes more than 85,000 clones, about 83% of them seen just once. This material consisted of peripheral blood, taken on day 0 of AZD1222 vaccination. All receptors derive from an adult in good health.

This clone was detected only a few times. The J gene is TRBJ1-5, the V gene TRBV4-2; D unclear. CDR3 size: 15 residues. The V end was cut by 2 bases, the J end by 0 bases, with 8 bases between. The V gene's germline CDR1 is LGHNA and CDR2 YNFKEQ. CDR3 loop: CASSQPGVSNQPQHF. CDR3 DNA: TGTGCCAGCAGCCAACCGGGAGTTAGCAATCAGCCCCAGCATTTT.

V usage is TRBV5-1 and J usage is TRBJ1-2, with a possible D match to TRBD1 (5 bases). V was shortened by 0 bases and J by 2 bases, with 11 bases between the two germline ends. The CDR3 runs to 15 residues. Germline lookup yields CDR1 SGHRS and CDR2 YFSETQ. The CDR3: CASSLGLGENYGYTF. The DNA of the CDR3 is TGCGCCAGCAGCTTGGGGCTGGGGGAAAACTATGGCTACACCTTC.

The V and J genes are TRBV30 and TRBJ1-1; D might be TRBD1 (5 bases). Germline V CDR1 and CDR2: GTSNPN, SVGIG (reference sequence). The length of the CDR3 is 13 residues. V was clipped by 2 bases and J by 2 bases, with 9 bases between them. In DNA, the CDR3 is TGTGCCTGGAGTAGGGGAGTTAACACTGAAGCTTTCTTT. Translating gives CAWSRGVNTEAFF.

The rearrangement uses TRBV19 and TRBJ1-6; a possible D gene is TRBD1 (5 bases). Germline assignment: CDR1 LNHDA and CDR2 SQIVND (reference sequence). The length of the CDR3 is 15 residues. V lost 3 bases, J lost 6 bases, and 12 bases lay in between. CDR3 loop: CASSIQDNFNSPLHF. The CDR3, as DNA: TGTGCCAGTAGTATTCAGGACAATTTTAATTCACCCCTCCACTTT.

This clone showed up just a few times. The chain couples TRBV9 to TRBJ1-2; D unclear. This CDR3 is built from 14 residues. Per germline, CDR1 SGDLS and CDR2 YYNGEE. The V end was cut by 0 bases, the J end by 4 bases, with 10 bases between. In DNA, the CDR3 is TGTGCCAGCAGCGTAGATTTAGGACTCTATGGCTACACCTTC. Amino acids: CASSVDLGLYGYTF.